This TCR beta chain was documented in a study of blood T cell repertoires in COVID-19. The wider study: Sources were T cells, B-cell-depleted T cells, or PBMCs; the material itself was cDNA or gDNA.

CDR1 LNHDA and CDR2 SQIVND come from the germline V gene (reference sequence). This CDR3 is 14 amino acids long. Germline trimming cut 10 bases from V and 5 bases from J; bases unmatched to any gene: 11. In the authors' methods: Amplification of reference gene primers provided the estimated nucleated cell counts. The protocol was immunoSEQ multiplex PCR, while the TCRdb copy is restricted to in-frame clones and leaves out a portion. V, J and clone size are taken as reported in that table, and D and trimming were inferred from the DNA itself. The sample has tens of thousands of clones, 70% to 90% seen once.

V is TRBV19 and J is TRBJ1-5, with TRBD1 matching 7 bases. Source material: peripheral blood. The clonotype originates from a woman aged 55-75 years with acute or convalescent COVID-19. CDR3 in DNA: TGTGCCATCTCTAAGACAGGGATGGATCAGCCCCAGCATTTT. This encodes CAISKTGMDQPQHF.